The 30 T cell receptor beta chains given below trace back to one sample, sequenced in a study of blood T cell repertoires in COVID-19. Profiled with immunoSEQ multiplex PCR; TCRdb holds only in-frame clones, not every one. This sample has approximately 160,000 clones; roughly 90% occur once, and the top ten carry 15% to 20%. What was sequenced was peripheral blood. The receptors were gathered from a man in his 60s with active or convalescent COVID-19.

The rearrangement uses TRBV4-2 and TRBJ1-2; D gene unclear. The germline V and J ends were trimmed by 1 base and 10 bases, with 16 bases remaining between them. Per the germline V gene, CDR1 is LGHNA and CDR2 is YNFKEQ. There are 14 residues in the CDR3. This CDR3 reads CASSQVGGWADYTF. The DNA for the CDR3 is TGTGCCAGCAGCCAAGTGGGAGGGTGGGCGGACTACACCTTC.

V is TRBV20-1 and J is TRBJ1-5, with D maybe TRBD1 (5 bases). CDR1 is DFQATT, CDR2 SNEGSKA, per germline (reference sequence). The CDR3 is made up of 14 amino acids. V dropped 3 bases and J dropped 0 bases, with 9 bases sitting between them. The CDR3 is CSASTGDSNQPQHF. The CDR3 DNA is TGCAGTGCTAGTACGGGGGATAGCAATCAGCCCCAGCATTTT.

The rearrangement links TRBV7-2 to TRBJ2-3, with TRBD2 matching 11 bases. Germline V gives CDR1 SGHTA, CDR2 FQGNSA. Germline trimming cut 0 bases from V and 4 bases from J; bases unmatched to any gene: 3. The CDR3 is 16 residues long. In nucleotides, the CDR3 is TGTGCCAGCAGCTTAGCCCTAGCGGGGGGCGCAGATACGCAGTATTTT. It codes for CASSLALAGGADTQYF.

The chain combines TRBV11-3 with TRBJ1-1; 9 positions agree with TRBD1. This CDR3 has 14 amino acids. V was pared by 5 bases and J by 3 bases, with 4 bases of the junction left unmatched. Germline loops: CDR1 SGHNT, CDR2 YENEEA. CDR3 residues: CASSPQGADTEAFF. For the CDR3, the DNA is TGTGCCAGCAGCCCACAGGGGGCGGACACTGAAGCTTTCTTT.

The CDR3 DNA sequence: TGCGCCAGCAGCCTGGGGACAGGGGGAACTGAAAAACTGTTTTTT. Its protein is CASSLGTGGTEKLFF. This chain connects TRBV5-1 to TRBJ1-4, with 11 bases fitting TRBD1. CDR1 is SGHRS and CDR2 is YFSETQ in the germline V gene. Trimming at V came to 4 bases and at J to 7 bases, leaving 6 bases not matched to a gene. This CDR3 spans 15 amino acids.

A word on this clone: This sample also contains other DNA sequences that code for the same CDR3. The chain employs TRBV27 and TRBJ1-2, with a tentative D call TRBD1 (5 bases). The CDR3 has 12 residues. Germline CDR1 reads MNHEY; CDR2 reads SMNVEV (reference sequence). V was trimmed by 2 bases and J by 5 bases, leaving 6 bases between them. In DNA form, the CDR3 reads TGTGCCAGCAGTTTACAGGGATATGGCTACACCTTC. Residues: CASSLQGYGYTF.

V usage is TRBV11-2 and J usage is TRBJ2-7; 12 bases are a match to TRBD1. This CDR3 region has 18 residues. The germline CDR1 and CDR2 sequences are SGHAT and FQNNGV. Unmatched junction bases numbered 13, after V lost 6 bases and J lost 1 base. The CDR3 bases are TGTGCCAGCAGACGACCGGGACAGGGGGCCCGAACATCCTACGAGCAGTACTTC. Residues: CASRRPGQGARTSYEQYF.

CDR3 amino acids: CASSRQPGQQETQYF. The CDR3 DNA sequence: TGTGCCAGTAGTAGACAGCCGGGACAACAAGAGACCCAGTACTTC. V usage is TRBV19 and J usage is TRBJ2-5; D is possibly TRBD1 (6 bases). Germline lookup yields CDR1 LNHDA and CDR2 SQIVND (reference sequence). The CDR3 loop spans 15 amino acids. V lost 4 bases and J 2 bases, leaving 14 bases between the germline ends.

This clone occurred once. V usage is TRBV13 and J usage is TRBJ1-4; D is perhaps TRBD1 (5 bases). The germline V gene encodes CDR1 PRHDT and CDR2 FYEKMQ (reference sequence). Trimming left V 2 bases short and J 4 bases short, with 14 bases between. The CDR3 extends over 16 amino acids. The CDR3 loop reads CASSLYQGRDNEKLFF. The CDR3 bases are TGTGCCAGCAGCTTATATCAGGGTAGAGATAATGAAAAACTGTTTTTT.

The rearrangement links TRBV2 to TRBJ2-2; 7 bases are a match to TRBD1. CDR3 size: 17 residues. J gave up 5 bases and V 7 bases, and 16 bases lay outside the gene matches. Germline V gene sequence: CDR1 SNHLY, CDR2 FYNNEI. The CDR3 nucleotides read TGTGCCAGCATGAGGCCGCCGACAGGGTTGGTTACCGGGGAGCTGTTTTTT. This encodes CASMRPPTGLVTGELFF.

This clone was recorded once. This sequence joins TRBV6-5 and TRBJ2-5; D uncertain. The CDR3 covers 13 residues. Trimming cost V 2 bases and J 4 bases, with 8 bases left between them. CDR1 MNHEY and CDR2 SVGAGI come from the germline V gene. Written as DNA, the CDR3 is TGTGCCAGCAGTTACACCGGTCGAGAGACCCAGTACTTC. Translation gives CASSYTGRETQYF.

This chain uses TRBV12-3 or TRBV12-4 with TRBJ2-7; the D gene is possibly TRBD1 (6 bases). V lost 5 bases and J 5 bases, leaving 13 bases between the germline ends. The CDR3 runs to 13 residues. In DNA, the CDR3 is TGTGCCAGCAGTCCCGCACCAGGGGACGAGCAGTACTTC. Protein product: CASSPAPGDEQYF.

The genes are TRBV19 and TRBJ1-4; D may be TRBD1 (5 bases). Trimming took 3 bases from V and 3 from J, leaving 11 bases between them. CDR3 length equals 15 residues. In germline, CDR1 is LNHDA, CDR2 SQIVND (reference sequence). The CDR3 protein is CASSMWEGSNEKLFF. In nucleotides, the CDR3 is TGTGCCAGTAGTATGTGGGAGGGGTCTAATGAAAAACTGTTTTTT. Full variable domain (missing parts from reference TRBV19 and TRBJ1-4): DGGITQSPKYLFRKEGQNVTLSCEQNLNHDAMYWYRQDPGQGLRLIYYSQIVNDFQKGDIAEGYSVSREKKESFPLTVTSAQKNPTAFYLCASSMWEGSNEKLFFGSGTQLSVL.

This chain uses TRBV6-4 with TRBJ2-1; D is perhaps TRBD1 (6 bases). CDR1 is MRHNA and CDR2 is SNTAGT in the germline V gene. This CDR3 is 13 amino acids long. V lost 4 bases and J 7 bases, leaving 11 bases between the germline ends. The CDR3 spells CASSVYRDNEQFF. CDR3 nucleotide sequence: TGTGCCAGCAGTGTTTACAGGGATAATGAGCAGTTCTTC.

V is TRBV2 and J is TRBJ1-2; 7 bases agree with TRBD1. CDR1 and CDR2 (germline): SNHLY, FYNNEI. V trimming: 9 bases; J trimming: 4 bases; junction bases outside the gene matches: 5. The CDR3 has 12 amino acids. For the CDR3, the DNA is TGTGCCAGGGGGACAGTGGGCTATGGCTACACCTTC. It yields the protein CARGTVGYGYTF.

V gene TRBV10-3 combines with J gene TRBJ2-2; unclear D gene. This CDR3 contains 13 residues. The germline gives CDR1 ENHRY, CDR2 SYGVKD. The ends were cut back, 5 bases at V and 2 bases at J, with 6 bases in the middle. The CDR3 DNA is TGTGCCATCAGTCCGTCTAACACCGGGGAGCTGTTTTTT. It translates to CAISPSNTGELFF.

The chain joins TRBV7-8 to TRBJ2-6; D is perhaps TRBD1 (6 bases). This CDR3 has 16 residues. Germline V gives CDR1 SGHVS, CDR2 FQNEAQ. V was clipped by 5 bases and J by 0 bases, with 11 bases between them. In nucleotides, the CDR3 is TGTGCCAGCAGCATCGGACAGCCCTCTGGGGCCAACGTCCTGACTTTC. This translates into CASSIGQPSGANVLTF.

The gene calls are TRBV7-8 and TRBJ2-4; possible D gene TRBD2, 5 bases. V gave up 0 bases and J gave up 0 bases, with 18 bases separating them. The CDR3 runs to 19 residues. CDR1 is SGHVS, CDR2 FQNEAQ, per germline. This CDR3 is CASSLARRGSGVAKNIQYF. The DNA for the CDR3 is TGTGCCAGCAGCTTAGCTAGGAGAGGGTCCGGTGTAGCCAAAAACATTCAGTACTTC.

The J gene is TRBJ1-1, the V gene TRBV27; D ambiguous. Trimming removed 2 bases at V and 6 bases at J, with 19 bases between. CDR3 length: 16 residues. Germline V lookup: CDR1 MNHEY, CDR2 SMNVEV (reference sequence). The chain's CDR3 is CASSLHPIARLAEAFF. In nucleotides, the CDR3 is TGTGCCAGCAGTTTACACCCGATTGCCAGGCTGGCTGAAGCTTTCTTT.

The chain has TRBV7-9 and TRBJ1-1; 8 bases are shared with TRBD1. The CDR3 is 17 residues long. CDR1 is SEHNR, CDR2 FQNEAQ, per germline (reference sequence). The trim removed 5 bases at V and 1 base at J, leaving 12 bases unmatched. For the CDR3, the DNA is TGTGCCAGCAGCCGGCTGACAGGGGTTATTACGAACACTGAAGCTTTCTTT. It is translated as CASSRLTGVITNTEAFF.

This chain links TRBV29-1 with TRBJ1-2, with a tentative D call TRBD1 (6 bases). The germline V gene encodes CDR1 SQVTM and CDR2 ANQGSEA. The CDR3 is 13 amino acids. V was shortened by 8 bases and J by 0 bases, with 13 bases between the two germline ends. In DNA, the CDR3 is TGCAGCTACCGGGACACCACTAACTATGGCTACACCTTC. As protein: CSYRDTTNYGYTF. Full variable domain (rest looked up from reference TRBV29-1 and TRBJ1-2): SAVISQKPSRDICQRGTSLTIQCQVDSQVTMMFWYRQQPGQSLTLIATANQGSEATYESGFVIDKFPISRPNLTFSTLTVSNMSPEDSSIYLCSYRDTTNYGYTFGSGTRLTVV.

V gene TRBV29-1 combines with J gene TRBJ2-7; no definite D call. This CDR3 comprises 14 residues. Germline V gene data show CDR1 as SQVTM and CDR2 as ANQGSEA. V lost 7 bases to trimming and J lost 1 base, with 17 bases between them. The CDR3 is CSATHNPRSYEQYF. CDR3 DNA: TGCAGCGCGACCCACAATCCCAGGTCCTACGAGCAGTACTTC.

The J gene is TRBJ2-1, the V gene TRBV5-6; a possible D gene is TRBD2 (6 bases). V lost 0 bases and J lost 3, with 13 bases in between. The CDR3 has 16 amino acids. Germline CDR1 SGHDT, CDR2 YYEEEE. CDR3 nucleotide sequence: TGTGCCAGCAGCTTGGAGGCGGGGAAGATCTACAATGAGCAGTTCTTC. Its translation: CASSLEAGKIYNEQFF.

The rearrangement joins TRBV11-2 to TRBJ1-1, with TRBD1 matching over 8 bases. This CDR3 region has 14 residues. Germline V gives CDR1 SGHAT, CDR2 FQNNGV. The V segment lost 5 bases and the J segment 4 bases; nucleotides outside the gene matches: 6. The CDR3 DNA reads as TGTGCCAGCAGCGTCGGACAGGGAGGCACTGAAGCTTTCTTT. It encodes CASSVGQGGTEAFF. Variable domain in full (rest from reference TRBV11-2 and TRBJ1-1): EAGVAQSPRYKIIEKRQSVAFWCNPISGHATLYWYQQILGQGPKLLIQFQNNGVVDDSQLPKDRFSAERLKGVDSTLKIQPAKLEDSAVYLCASSVGQGGTEAFFGQGTRLTVV.

The V call is TRBV7-2, the J call TRBJ1-1; D is possibly TRBD1 (6 bases). CDR1 is SGHTA, CDR2 FQGNSA, per germline. The V end lost 5 bases, the J end lost 3 bases, and 13 bases lay between the germline ends. The CDR3 extends over 14 amino acids. The CDR3 bases are TGTGCCAGCAGCCCCTACAGGGTGGACACTGAAGCTTTCTTT. It is translated as CASSPYRVDTEAFF.

The rearrangement links TRBV10-1 to TRBJ1-1; TRBD1 agrees at 8 bases. In germline, CDR1 is WNHNN, CDR2 SYGVQD (reference sequence). J gave up 5 bases and V 0 bases, and 5 bases lay outside the gene matches. This CDR3 has 15 residues. The CDR3 bases are TGCGCCAGCAGTGAGTCGAAACAGGGGGATACTGAAGCTTTCTTT. Residues: CASSESKQGDTEAFF.

This rearrangement joins TRBV12-5 to TRBJ2-7; D is undetermined. This CDR3 is 16 amino acids long. The germline V and J ends were trimmed by 3 bases and 3 bases, with 18 bases remaining between them. Germline V CDR1 and CDR2: LGHNT, FRNRAP. The CDR3 sequence: CASGFSPNVEVYEQYF. In DNA form, the CDR3 reads TGTGCTAGTGGTTTTTCCCCGAATGTAGAGGTCTACGAGCAGTACTTC.

The V and J genes are TRBV5-6 and TRBJ2-7; 9 nucleotides match TRBD1. The CDR3 has 14 residues. Germline-derived CDR1 and CDR2 are SGHDT and YYEEEE. V was pared by 3 bases and J by 4 bases, with 5 bases of the junction left unmatched. CDR3 nucleotides: TGTGCCAGCAGCTACCGACAGGGGGGGTACGAGCAGTACTTC. Translating it yields CASSYRQGGYEQYF. Variable domain in full (rest from reference TRBV5-6 and TRBJ2-7): DAGVTQSPTHLIKTRGQQVTLRCSPKSGHDTVSWYQQALGQGPQFIFQYYEEEERQRGNFPDRFSGHQFPNYSSELNVNALLLGDSALYLCASSYRQGGYEQYFGPGTRLTVT.

The gene calls are TRBV1 and TRBJ2-1; no DNA check was done on the table's D call, TRBD2. TRBV1 is a pseudogene locus. The CDR3 has 19 amino acids. CDR3 nucleotide sequence: TGCACCAGCAGCCAAGCGCAGCTAGCGGGGGGACCACACTACAATGAGCAGTTCTTC. This gives the protein CTSSQAQLAGGPHYNEQFF.

This clone was seen once. The V and J genes are TRBV5-1 and TRBJ1-3; no reliable D call. The CDR3 contains 17 residues. V was pared by 4 bases and J by 1 base, with 18 bases between. Germline CDR1 reads SGHRS; CDR2 reads YFSETQ. The CDR3 sequence is CASSPGGYSFSGNTIYF. The DNA for the CDR3 is TGCGCCAGCAGCCCTGGTGGTTACTCATTTTCTGGAAACACCATATATTTT.